The rows below give T cell receptor beta chains drawn from one sample of a study of OX40 agonist ivuxolimab in advanced cancers. Assay used: immunoSEQ multiplex PCR; TCRdb lists only in-frame clones, some missing. The sample has 80,000 or so clones, approximately 92% seen once. The sequencing here drew on CD4+ or CD8+ T cells sorted from blood, taken in a trial of the OX40 agonist ivuxolimab. These receptor sequences come from an adult with an advanced solid tumor such as melanoma, head and neck, liver or kidney cancer. Both conserved end residues are part of each CDR3. D genes are given only for firm matches. Clone size is stated in some rows and not others, as once, few, many or a class when expanded.

once	TRBD2	TRBV29-1	TRBJ2-5	TGCAGCGGGGCTAGCGGTCAAGAGACCCAGTACTTC	CSGASGQETQYF
.	.	TRBV21-1	TRBJ2-2	TGTGCCAGCAGCAAAGGTTTCAAGGACAGGGTCGACACCGGGGAGCTGTTTTTT	CASSKGFKDRVDTGELFF
.	.	TRBV6-5	TRBJ1-2	TGTGCCAGCAGCGGAAACAGGGCTCACGACTATGGCTACACCTTC	CASSGNRAHDYGYTF
.	.	TRBV6-1	TRBJ1-4	TGTGCCAGCAGTGGGAAGGCGTTCGGGGAAAAACTGTTTTTT	CASSGKAFGEKLFF
few	.	TRBV30	TRBJ1-1	TGTGCCTGGAGTGTAAATAGGGGCACTGAAGCTTTCTTT	CAWSVNRGTEAFF
.	TRBD1	TRBV18	TRBJ1-1	TGTGCCAGCTCGACACAGGGGTATGAAGCTTTCTTT	CASSTQGYEAFF
.	.	TRBV11-2	TRBJ1-1	TGTGCCATCACAGCCCCCAGCACTGAAGCTTTCTTT	CAITAPSTEAFF
.	TRBD2	TRBV4-3	TRBJ2-5	TGCGCCAGCAGCCACCCTATAGCGGGCGGGGGAGAGACCCAGTACTTC	CASSHPIAGGGETQYF
.	.	TRBV6-5	TRBJ1-5	TGTGCCAGCAGTTACGGGCAGGGGATCGGTCAGCCCCAGCATTTT	CASSYGQGIGQPQHF
.	TRBD2	TRBV10-2	TRBJ2-3	TGCGCCAGCACGACACCAGCGGGGGGGCGACATACGCAGTATTTT	CASTTPAGGRHTQYF
.	.	TRBV7-2	TRBJ1-1	TGTGCCAGCAGCCCGGGTGTGGGGAGAACTGAAGCTTTCTTT	CASSPGVGRTEAFF
once	TRBD2	TRBV18	TRBJ2-5	TGTGCCAGCTCACCGCCGGGACTACACATCCGGGAGACCCAGTACTTC	CASSPPGLHIRETQYF
.	.	TRBV4-3	TRBJ1-6	TGCGCCAGCAGCCAAGGGGGGAATAATTCACCCCTCCACTTT	CASSQGGNNSPLHF
.	TRBD2	TRBV10-2	TRBJ2-7	TGCGCCAGCCTCCCCCCTAGCGGGAGCTACGAGCAGTACTTC	CASLPPSGSYEQYF
.	TRBD2	TRBV5-1	TRBJ2-5	TGCGCCAGCAGCTATGGGACTAGCGATCCAGAGACCCAGTACTTC	CASSYGTSDPETQYF
.	.	TRBV5-1	TRBJ2-5	TGCGCCAGCAGCTTGGAGGGAGCGGGCGAGACTCAGTACTTC	CASSLEGAGETQYF
.	.	TRBV5-1	TRBJ2-3	TGCGCCAGCAGCTTTGGCGTTTTAGATACGCAGTATTTT	CASSFGVLDTQYF
.	TRBD1	TRBV19	TRBJ1-3	TGTGCCAGTAGTCAACAGGGGACCGGAAACACCATATATTTT	CASSQQGTGNTIYF
.	TRBD2	TRBV5-1	TRBJ2-1	TGCGCCAGCAGCTGGGGGACTAGCGGGAGTGATGAGCAGTTCTTC	CASSWGTSGSDEQFF
once	.	TRBV7-3	TRBJ2-2	TGTGCCAGTGTGCTTTTGGGTAAACAGCTGTTTTTT	CASVLLGKQLFF
.	TRBD1	TRBV7-9	TRBJ1-5	TGTGCCAGCAGCTTAAAAGACAGGGATAGCAATCAGCCCCAGCATTTT	CASSLKDRDSNQPQHF
.	TRBD2	TRBV9	TRBJ2-5	TGTGCCAGCAGCGCCACTAGCGGGGGCGTCGGCACAGAGACCCAGTACTTC	CASSATSGGVGTETQYF
.	.	TRBV2	TRBJ2-7	TGTGCCAGCAATGGCCCCTTTATCTACGAGCAGTACTTC	CASNGPFIYEQYF
.	.	TRBV7-2	TRBJ1-5	TGTGCCAGCAGCTTAGTAGGGTTTGGCAATCAGCCCCAGCATTTT	CASSLVGFGNQPQHF
.	TRBD1	TRBV19	TRBJ1-3	TGTGCCAGTAGTATTATCGGACAGGGAGGATTATCTGCTGGAAACACCATATATTTT	CASSIIGQGGLSAGNTIYF
.	.	TRBV7-9	TRBJ1-2	TGTGCCAGCAGCTTCCAGGGTAGCGGCTACACCTTC	CASSFQGSGYTF
.	TRBD2	TRBV5-6	TRBJ2-7	TGTGCCAGCAGCTTGGGGCTAGCGGACTCCTACGAGCAGTACTTC	CASSLGLADSYEQYF
.	TRBD1	TRBV5-1	TRBJ2-1	TGCGCCAGCAGACCCCAAGGGGGCGCCGGCGGCTATGAGCAGTTCTTC	CASRPQGGAGGYEQFF
.	.	TRBV5-1	TRBJ1-3	TGCGCCAGCAGCTTGCTCCTGGGGTCGGGAAACACCATATATTTT	CASSLLLGSGNTIYF
.	.	TRBV20-1	TRBJ1-1	TGCAGTGAAGAGGTGAACACTGAAGCTTTCTTT	CSEEVNTEAFF
.	.	TRBV7-2	TRBJ2-5	TGTGCCAGCAGCTTGTACGAGACCCAGTACTTC	CASSLYETQYF
.	TRBD1	TRBV18	TRBJ2-5	TGTGCCAGCTCACCAAGGCAGGGGGAAGAGACCCAGTACTTC	CASSPRQGEETQYF
.	.	TRBV5-4	TRBJ2-5	TGTGCCAGCAGCTCCCGATCACCAACTCCAGGGGAGACCCAGTACTTC	CASSSRSPTPGETQYF
few	.	TRBV4-3	TRBJ1-5	TGCGCCAGCAGCCAAGATTTGCCAGGAGTAAGCAATCAGCCCCAGCATTTT	CASSQDLPGVSNQPQHF
.	TRBD1	TRBV5-1	TRBJ2-7	TGCGCCAGCAGCTTGAGGACAGGGGGCCTCGACGAGCAGTACTTC	CASSLRTGGLDEQYF
once	TRBD1	TRBV28	TRBJ1-5	TGTGCCAGCAGTTTGACAGGGCCCGGCAATCAGCCCCAGCATTTT	CASSLTGPGNQPQHF
.	.	TRBV20-1	TRBJ1-1	TGCAGTGCTAGTTCCAAAACTGAAGCTTTCTTT	CSASSKTEAFF
.	TRBD1	TRBV6-5	TRBJ1-5	TGTGCCAGCAGCCGACAGGGCTATAGCAATCAGCCCCAGCATTTT	CASSRQGYSNQPQHF
.	.	TRBV5-1	TRBJ2-5	TGCGCCAGCAGCTTGGGACAGGGAGGGGCAGAGACCCAGTACTTC	CASSLGQGGAETQYF
.	TRBD2	TRBV4-3	TRBJ2-1	TGCGCCAGCAGCCAAAGGGGATTTGGGACTATGTACTACAATGAGCAGTTCTTC	CASSQRGFGTMYYNEQFF
.	TRBD1	TRBV2	TRBJ2-5	TGTGCCAGCATCGGACAGGTAGCCCAAGAGACCCAGTACTTC	CASIGQVAQETQYF
.	.	TRBV25-1	TRBJ2-5	TGTGCCAGCAGTGAAAGGGTCCAGGAGGAGACCCAGTACTTC	CASSERVQEETQYF
.	TRBD2	TRBV7-9	TRBJ2-1	TGTGCCAGCAGACCCGGGACTAGCGTAGGTGAGCAGTTCTTC	CASRPGTSVGEQFF
few	.	TRBV10-3	TRBJ2-3	TGTGCCATCAGTGAAACAGGGAAAGTCCCAGATACGCAGTATTTT	CAISETGKVPDTQYF
.	TRBD2	TRBV7-6	TRBJ2-3	TGTGCCAGCAGCTTAGGTCGGTCTAGCGGACAAGATACGCAGTATTTT	CASSLGRSSGQDTQYF
.	TRBD1	TRBV19	TRBJ2-5	TGTGCCAGTAGTATCGTTGGGACAGGGGTGGAGACCCAGTACTTC	CASSIVGTGVETQYF
.	.	TRBV10-3	TRBJ1-6	TGTGCCATCAGAACTTCAAAGGAATCACCCCTCCACTTT	CAIRTSKESPLHF
.	.	TRBV20-1	TRBJ1-2	TGCAGTGCTAGTAATGGCTACACCTTC	CSASNGYTF
.	TRBD1	TRBV18	TRBJ1-2	TGTGCCAGCTCACCACCTGGGACAGGGGGTTATGGCTACACCTTC	CASSPPGTGGYGYTF
once	TRBD2	TRBV5-1	TRBJ2-3	TGCGCCAGCAGTGGCGGGGGGGCTTCAGATACGCAGTATTTT	CASSGGGASDTQYF
.	TRBD2	TRBV7-7	TRBJ2-7	TGTGCCAGCAGCTTAGCGGGGACTAGCGGTTTGGACGAGCAGTACTTC	CASSLAGTSGLDEQYF
.	.	TRBV15	TRBJ1-5	TGTGCCACCAGCAGAGAGAGCAGGACTAGCAATCAGCCCCAGCATTTT	CATSRESRTSNQPQHF
.	TRBD2	TRBV11-2	TRBJ2-3	TGTGCCAGCAGCACCCGGACTAGCGGGGAGGCAGATACGCAGTATTTT	CASSTRTSGEADTQYF
.	TRBD2	TRBV10-3	TRBJ2-2	TGTGCCGCAGGGACTAGCGGTAACACCGGGGAGCTGTTTTTT	CAAGTSGNTGELFF
.	TRBD2	TRBV27	TRBJ2-7	TGTGCCAGCAGCCCGAGACTAGCGGGAATCTACGAGCAGTACTTC	CASSPRLAGIYEQYF
.	.	TRBV2	TRBJ2-2	TGTGCCAGTCAAGGACAGCAACTAAACACCGGGGAGCTGTTTTTT	CASQGQQLNTGELFF
.	.	TRBV5-1	TRBJ1-2	TGCGCCAGCAGCTTGGCCCAGGATGGCTACACCTTC	CASSLAQDGYTF
.	.	TRBV7-2	TRBJ2-3	TGTGCCAGCAGCTGGGGGGGCGCCAGCGGGGTCACAGATACGCAGTATTTT	CASSWGGASGVTDTQYF
.	TRBD1	TRBV7-2	TRBJ2-7	TGTGCCAGCAGCCCGGGACAGGGGGCATCCTACGAGCAGTACTTC	CASSPGQGASYEQYF
.	.	TRBV18	TRBJ2-2	TGTGCCAGCTCCCAGACGGAGAACACCGGGGAGCTGTTTTTT	CASSQTENTGELFF